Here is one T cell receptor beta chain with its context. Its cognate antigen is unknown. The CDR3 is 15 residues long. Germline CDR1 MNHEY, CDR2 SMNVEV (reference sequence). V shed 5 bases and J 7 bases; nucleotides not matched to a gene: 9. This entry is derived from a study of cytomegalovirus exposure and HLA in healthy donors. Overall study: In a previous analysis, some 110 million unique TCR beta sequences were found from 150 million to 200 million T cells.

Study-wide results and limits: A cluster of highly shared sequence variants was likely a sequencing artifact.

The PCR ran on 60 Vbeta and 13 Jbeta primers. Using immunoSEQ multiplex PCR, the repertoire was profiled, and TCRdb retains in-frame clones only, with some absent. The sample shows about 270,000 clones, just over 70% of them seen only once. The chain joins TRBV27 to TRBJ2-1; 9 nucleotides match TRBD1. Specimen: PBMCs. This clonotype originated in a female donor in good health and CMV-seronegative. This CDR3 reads CASSITGGEGNEQFF. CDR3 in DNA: TGTGCCAGCAGTATTACAGGGGGCGAAGGAAATGAGCAGTTCTTC.